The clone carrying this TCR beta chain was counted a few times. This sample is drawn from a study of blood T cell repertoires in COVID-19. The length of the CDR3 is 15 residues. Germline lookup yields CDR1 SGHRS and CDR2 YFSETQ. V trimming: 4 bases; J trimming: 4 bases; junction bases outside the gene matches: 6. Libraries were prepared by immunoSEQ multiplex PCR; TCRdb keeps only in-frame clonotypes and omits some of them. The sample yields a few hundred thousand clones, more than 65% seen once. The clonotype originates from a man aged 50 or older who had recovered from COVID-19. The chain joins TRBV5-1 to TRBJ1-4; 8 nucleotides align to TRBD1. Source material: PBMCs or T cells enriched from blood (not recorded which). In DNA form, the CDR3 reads TGCGCCAGCAGCACGACAGGGGAGGGTAATGAAAAACTGTTTTTT. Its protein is CASSTTGEGNEKLFF. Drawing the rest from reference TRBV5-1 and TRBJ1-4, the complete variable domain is KAGVTQTPRYLIKTRGQQVTLSCSPISGHRSVSWYQQTPGQGLQFLFEYFSETQRNKGNFPGRFSGRQFSNSRSEMNVSTLELGDSALYLCASSTTGEGNEKLFFGSGTQLSVL.